A single sample is the source of the 14 T cell receptor beta chains below, sequenced in a study of cytomegalovirus exposure and HLA in healthy donors. Primers: 60 Vbeta forward and 13 Jbeta reverse. Here immunoSEQ multiplex PCR was the method, and the copy in TCRdb shows in-frame clones only, minus some. The table has some 150,000 clones, 82% seen once. Sample: PBMCs. The receptors here all came from a man aged 50 to 60 in good health and CMV-seropositive.

The rearrangement uses TRBV5-5 and TRBJ1-1, with D hard to call. V dropped 0 bases and J dropped 0 bases, with 9 bases sitting between them. CDR1 and CDR2 from the germline V gene are SGHKS and YYEKEE (reference sequence). This CDR3 contains 15 residues. CDR3 region: CASSLVRPLNTEAFF. DNA of the CDR3: TGTGCCAGCAGCTTGGTCAGGCCGTTGAACACTGAAGCTTTCTTT.

The chain employs TRBV30 and TRBJ1-1; weak D call: TRBD1 (6 bases). The CDR3 consists of 15 residues. Germline V gene sequence: CDR1 GTSNPN, CDR2 SVGIG (reference sequence). The V gene lost 1 base and the J gene lost 5 bases, with 17 bases spanning the gap. The CDR3 loop reads CAWSAHSTGRTEAFF. The CDR3 DNA sequence: TGTGCCTGGAGTGCCCATTCAACAGGGAGAACTGAAGCTTTCTTT. Full variable domain (remainder filled in from reference TRBV30 and TRBJ1-1): SQTIHQWPATLVQPVGSPLSLECTVEGTSNPNLYWYRQAAGRGLQLLFYSVGIGQISSEVPQNLSASRPQDRQFILSSKKLLLSDSGFYLCAWSAHSTGRTEAFFGQGTRLTVV.

The gene calls are TRBV7-9 and TRBJ1-1, with 8 nucleotides matching TRBD1. V trimming: 5 bases; J trimming: 4 bases; junction bases outside the gene matches: 6. Germline CDR1 and CDR2: SEHNR and FQNEAQ (reference sequence). This CDR3 has 14 residues. The CDR3 is CASSNQGAGTEAFF. The CDR3 DNA reads TGTGCCAGCAGCAATCAGGGGGCTGGCACTGAAGCTTTCTTT.

J is TRBJ2-3 and V is TRBV6-6; 11 bases are shared with TRBD2. With 5 bases clipped from V and 6 bases from J, the junction kept 4 bases outside the gene matches. Germline V gene data show CDR1 as MNHNY and CDR2 as SVGAGI (reference sequence). This CDR3 region has 14 residues. The CDR3 nucleotides are TGTGCCAGCAGTACTAGCGGGAGCGGCGATACGCAGTATTTT. Translated: CASSTSGSGDTQYF.

Here the CDR3 DNA reads TGTGCCAGCAGCCAAGAAACCCAAACAGGGGGAGGTTCCAAAACTAATGAAAAACTGTTTTTT. Protein: CASSQETQTGGGSKTNEKLFF. The chain uses TRBV4-2 and TRBJ1-4; 8 positions agree with TRBD1. From germline, CDR1 is LGHNA and CDR2 YNFKEQ. V shed 0 bases, J shed 1 base, and the junction held 16 bases outside the gene matches. The CDR3 has 21 amino acids.

The chain has TRBV29-1 and TRBJ1-3; 8 bases align to TRBD1. V dropped 6 bases and J dropped 2; count of bases not matched to a gene: 3. CDR1 and CDR2 from the germline V gene are SQVTM and ANQGSEA. CDR3 length: 13 residues. CDR3 in amino acids: CSVAGGAGNTIYF. CDR3 bases: TGCAGCGTCGCAGGGGGCGCTGGAAACACCATATATTTT. The full variable domain, in which reference TRBV29-1 and TRBJ1-3 provide the parts outside the CDR3, is SAVISQKPSRDICQRGTSLTIQCQVDSQVTMMFWYRQQPGQSLTLIATANQGSEATYESGFVIDKFPISRPNLTFSTLTVSNMSPEDSSIYLCSVAGGAGNTIYFGEGSWLTVV.

The gene calls are TRBV7-2 and TRBJ1-4; a weak D match, TRBD1 (5 bases). Per the germline V gene, CDR1 is SGHTA and CDR2 is FQGNSA. V shed 4 bases and J shed 4 bases, with 16 bases lying between them. The CDR3 runs to 16 residues. CDR3 protein: CASSYALTAGNEKLFF. The CDR3 DNA reads as TGTGCCAGCAGCTACGCCCTGACAGCGGGTAATGAAAAACTGTTTTTT.

This clone was seen a single time. The gene calls are TRBV29-1 and TRBJ2-5, with a possible D match to TRBD1 (5 bases). There are 12 residues in the CDR3. V shed 7 bases and J shed 5 bases, with 14 bases lying between them. The V gene's germline CDR1 is SQVTM and CDR2 ANQGSEA. The CDR3 sequence is CSGQGKGETQYF. The CDR3 coding sequence is TGCAGCGGCCAGGGAAAAGGGGAGACCCAGTACTTC.

The chain recombines TRBV4-1 with TRBJ1-2, with 7 bases matching TRBD1. Trimming at V came to 5 bases and at J to 2 bases, leaving 11 bases not matched to a gene. The CDR3 covers 16 residues. Germline V gene sequence: CDR1 MGHRA, CDR2 YSYEKL. The CDR3 DNA reads as TGCGCCAGCAGCGCCCGCCAGGGGGTAAAGAACTATGGCTACACCTTC. Translation: CASSARQGVKNYGYTF.

The chain employs TRBV28 and TRBJ2-7; TRBD2 agrees at 8 bases. The CDR3 totals 15 residues. Looked up from germline, CDR1 is MDHEN and CDR2 is SYDVKM. J lost 5 bases, V lost 3 bases, and 9 bases had no gene match. CDR3 protein: CASSFLREAGHEQYF. The CDR3 DNA follows: TGTGCCAGCAGTTTCCTGCGGGAGGCTGGCCACGAGCAGTACTTC.

This clone has a single count. The chain combines TRBV19 with TRBJ1-4; 8 nucleotides match TRBD1. The CDR3 length is 13 residues. Germline trimming cut 9 bases from V and 7 bases from J; bases unmatched to any gene: 7. Germline values: CDR1 LNHDA, CDR2 SQIVND (reference sequence). The CDR3 is CASTDRVGEKLFF. CDR3 sequence (DNA): TGTGCCAGCACGGACAGGGTTGGTGAAAAACTGTTTTTT. The full variable domain, its missing parts supplied by reference TRBV19 and TRBJ1-4, is DGGITQSPKYLFRKEGQNVTLSCEQNLNHDAMYWYRQDPGQGLRLIYYSQIVNDFQKGDIAEGYSVSREKKESFPLTVTSAQKNPTAFYLCASTDRVGEKLFFGSGTQLSVL.

V usage is TRBV7-9 and J usage is TRBJ2-7; TRBD1 might be the D (6 bases). The CDR3 spans 13 residues. Germline assignment: CDR1 SEHNR and CDR2 FQNEAQ (reference sequence). Trimming removed 8 bases from V and 2 bases from J, with 13 bases in between. CDR3 nucleotides: TGTGCCAGCCAGGCAGGGGCCACCTACGAGCAGTACTTC. Residues: CASQAGATYEQYF.

V is TRBV4-3 and J is TRBJ1-5; D is perhaps TRBD1 (6 bases). The CDR3 runs 15 residues. V was trimmed by 0 bases and J by 2 bases, leaving 8 bases between them. The V gene's germline CDR1 is LGHNA and CDR2 YSLEER. CDR3 nucleotides: TGCGCCAGCAGCCAAGATTGGGGGCGCAATCAGCCCCAGCATTTT. This sequence encodes CASSQDWGRNQPQHF.

V gene TRBV6-1 combines with J gene TRBJ1-2, with D perhaps matching TRBD1 (5 bases). The germline V and J ends were trimmed by 11 bases and 3 bases, with 16 bases remaining between them. CDR3 length: 13 residues. The V gene's germline CDR1 is MNHNS and CDR2 SASEGT. The DNA of the CDR3 is TGTGCCTGGAGACGGGGGTTGGACTATGGCTACACCTTC. This translates into CAWRRGLDYGYTF.